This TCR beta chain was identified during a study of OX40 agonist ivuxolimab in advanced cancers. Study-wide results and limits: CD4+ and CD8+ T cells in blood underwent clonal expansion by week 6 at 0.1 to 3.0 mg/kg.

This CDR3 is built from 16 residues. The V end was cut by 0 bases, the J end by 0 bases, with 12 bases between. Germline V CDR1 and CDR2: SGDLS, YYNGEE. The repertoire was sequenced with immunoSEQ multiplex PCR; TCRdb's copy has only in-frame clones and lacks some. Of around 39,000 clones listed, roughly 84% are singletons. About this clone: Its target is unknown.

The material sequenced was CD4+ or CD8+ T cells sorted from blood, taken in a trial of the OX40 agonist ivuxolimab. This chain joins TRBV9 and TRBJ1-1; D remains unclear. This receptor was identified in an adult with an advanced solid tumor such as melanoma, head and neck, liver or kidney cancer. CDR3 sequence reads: CASSVELYAVNTEAFF. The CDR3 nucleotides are TGTGCCAGCAGCGTAGAACTGTACGCAGTGAACACTGAAGCTTTCTTT.